This T cell receptor beta chain stems from a study of T cells in women clearing cervical HPV infection. TCRdb keeps only in-frame clones here, not all; method: immunoSEQ multiplex PCR. Recorded here are roughly 50,000 clones; the top ten clones represent about 40%. As regards this clone: Read data end 3 residues before the CDR3 end; the end is taken from the germline J gene.

Germline V gene lookup returns CDR1 MGHRA and CDR2 YSYEKL. The CDR3 contains 14 residues. Unmatched junction bases numbered 5, after V lost 6 bases and J lost 9 bases. This clonotype was sampled from a woman between 18 and 70 years old with a cervical HPV16 infection that either progressed to CIN3+ or cleared (not recorded which). The rearrangement links TRBV4-1 to TRBJ1-6; 10 bases align to TRBD1. Sequenced input: blood buffy coat. The CDR3 reads CASSPGTGVSPLHF. CDR3 DNA, as far as it was read: TGCGCCAGCAGTCCCGGGACAGGGGTTTCACCC.